One and the same sample provided the 3 T cell receptor beta chains below, sequenced in a study of monozygotic twins with inflammatory bowel disease. TCRdb reprocessed the 5' RACE reads and reports one entry per CDR3 protein, with no DNA. This sample's clone table lists around 150,000 distinct CDR3 sequences. What was sequenced was blood. The receptors come from a human donor with ulcerative colitis or Crohn's disease, or a healthy co-twin of an affected twin (not recorded which).

The chain carries TRBV19 and TRBJ2-7; TCRdb designates TRBD2, a call that cannot be tested without DNA. Germline-derived CDR1 and CDR2 are LNHDA and SQIVND (reference sequence). The CDR3 runs to 13 residues. CDR3 in amino acids: CASRLAGDYEQYF.

The V and J genes are TRBV5-1 and TRBJ2-7; TCRdb lists TRBD2, though no DNA is available to test this call. This CDR3 comprises 16 residues. Per the germline V gene, CDR1 is SGHRS and CDR2 is YFSETQ. The CDR3 sequence: CASSLETSGVSYEQYF. Complete variable domain (other parts from reference TRBV5-1 and TRBJ2-7): KAGVTQTPRYLIKTRGQQVTLSCSPISGHRSVSWYQQTPGQGLQFLFEYFSETQRNKGNFPGRFSGRQFSNSRSEMNVSTLELGDSALYLCASSLETSGVSYEQYFGPGTRLTVT.

The chain links TRBV7-8 to TRBJ2-1; TCRdb proposes TRBD1, but this gene call is untestable without DNA. This CDR3 contains 14 residues. Germline values: CDR1 SGHVS, CDR2 FQNEAQ. The CDR3 protein is CASSFGTGGYEQFF.